This TCR beta chain appears in the sequencing data of a study of Ad26.COV2.S vaccination and SARS-CoV-2 variants. In germline, CDR1 is SGHTA, CDR2 FQGNSA. The CDR3 consists of 15 residues. The ends lost 7 bases at V and 4 bases at J; junction bases unmatched: 8. Treatment of the sample: roughly 20 received Ad26.COV2.S at low or high dose, single or two shots; several received placebo; per-sample allocation not given. Sample collection was performed on day 63 after the first vaccine or placebo injection. The individual, an adult aged 18-55 years, was a donor in Boston. Measured with immunoSEQ multiplex PCR; TCRdb has only the in-frame clones, and not every one. Found here are 320,000 or so clones, 90% of them singletons; the top ten hold around 5.5%.

The sequences come from peripheral blood, collected in a trial of Ad26.COV2.S vaccine versus placebo. The chain uses TRBV7-2 and TRBJ2-1; 9 bases map to TRBD2. This TCR came from a person between 18 and 65 years old who received the Ad26.COV2.S COVID-19 vaccine or a placebo. The chain's CDR3 is CASTYVAGEYNEQFF. CDR3 coding DNA: TGTGCCAGCACCTACGTAGCGGGGGAGTACAATGAGCAGTTCTTC.